These T cell receptor beta chains were read from a single sample in a study of blood T cells in healthy people across ages. TCRdb fed the 5' RACE reads into MiXCR, producing one record per CDR3 protein. This sample yields some 1.1 million distinct CDR3 sequences, of which 35% to 45% are seen a single time; around 13% belongs to the top ten. Sequenced material: blood. The receptors originated from a man younger than 35 in good health. The CDR3 runs from the conserved cysteine through the conserved F or W. A D gene is named only where the DNA matches it firmly. A row's size may be missing; if present it is once, few, many or a size class.

D | J | V | size | CDR3 | DNA
NA | TRBJ2-5 | TRBV5-1 | few | CASSSVINEGTQYF | TGCGCCAGCAGCTCCGTCATCAACGAGGGGACCCAGTACTTC
TRBD1 | TRBJ2-3 | TRBV27 | NA | CAGSLKPLNFQGVTDTQYF | TGTGCCGGCAGTTTAAAGCCTCTGAACTTCCAGGGGGTAACAGATACGCAGTATTTT
TRBD2 | TRBJ2-1 | TRBV5-1 | NA | CASSLERGNYEQFF | TGCGCCAGCAGCTTGGAGCGGGGGAACTATGAGCAGTTCTTC
NA | TRBJ2-5 | TRBV6-2/TRBV6-3 | few | CASSPRIRQETQYF | TGTGCCAGCAGTCCCCGGATTAGGCAAGAGACCCAGTACTTC
NA | TRBJ1-1 | TRBV4-3 | many | CASSQVVNTEAFF | TGCGCCAGCAGCCAAGTGGTGAACACTGAAGCTTTCTTT
NA | TRBJ1-4 | TRBV7-3 | many | CASSLTAGEKLFF | TGTGCCAGCAGCTTAACGGCCGGGGAAAAACTGTTTTTT
NA | TRBJ2-3 | TRBV6-1 | NA | CASSDRAGGTDTQYF | TGTGCCAGCAGTGACAGGGCAGGGGGCACAGATACGCAGTATTTT
TRBD1 | TRBJ1-1 | TRBV10-3 | NA | CAISEPGKGGRERLNTEAFF | TGTGCCATCAGTGAGCCGGGGAAAGGGGGCAGGGAGAGATTGAACACTGAAGCTTTCTTT
NA | TRBJ1-2 | TRBV12-3/TRBV12-4 | NA | CASSFRGMDYGYTF | TGTGCCAGCAGTTTCAGGGGCATGGACTATGGCTACACCTTC
NA | TRBJ1-5 | TRBV3-1 | few | CASSQGTGLQPQHF | TGTGCCAGCAGCCAAGGGACCGGGCTTCAGCCCCAGCATTTT
TRBD1 | TRBJ2-3 | TRBV20-1 | NA | CSARDRGQVDTQYF | TGCAGTGCGCGGGACAGGGGGCAAGTAGATACGCAGTATTTT
NA | TRBJ1-5 | TRBV4-3 | NA | CASSQEVGSVSNQPQHF | TGCGCCAGCAGCCAAGAGGTCGGGTCGGTTAGCAATCAGCCCCAGCATTTT
NA | TRBJ1-5 | TRBV6-1 | few | CASSRTPKTGNNQPQHF | TGTGCCAGCAGCCGGACCCCAAAAACAGGGAACAATCAGCCCCAGCATTTT